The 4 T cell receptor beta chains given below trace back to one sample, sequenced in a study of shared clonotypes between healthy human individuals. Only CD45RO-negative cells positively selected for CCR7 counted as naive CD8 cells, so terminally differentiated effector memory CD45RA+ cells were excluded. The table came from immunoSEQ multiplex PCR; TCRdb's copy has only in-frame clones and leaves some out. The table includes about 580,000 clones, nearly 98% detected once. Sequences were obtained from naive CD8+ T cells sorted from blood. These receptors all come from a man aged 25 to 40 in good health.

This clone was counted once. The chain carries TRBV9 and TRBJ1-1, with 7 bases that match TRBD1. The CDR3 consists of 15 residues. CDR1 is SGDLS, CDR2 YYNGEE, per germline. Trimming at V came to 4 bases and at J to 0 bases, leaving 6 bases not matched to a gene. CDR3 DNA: TGTGCCAGCAGCCCTCGACAGGGAATGAACACTGAAGCTTTCTTT. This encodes CASSPRQGMNTEAFF.

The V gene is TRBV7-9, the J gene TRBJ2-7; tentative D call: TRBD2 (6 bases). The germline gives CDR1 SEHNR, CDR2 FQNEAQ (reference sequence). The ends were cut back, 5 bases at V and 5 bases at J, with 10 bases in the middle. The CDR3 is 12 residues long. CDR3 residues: CASSPSGDEQYF. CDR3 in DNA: TGTGCCAGCAGCCCTTCGGGGGACGAGCAGTACTTC.

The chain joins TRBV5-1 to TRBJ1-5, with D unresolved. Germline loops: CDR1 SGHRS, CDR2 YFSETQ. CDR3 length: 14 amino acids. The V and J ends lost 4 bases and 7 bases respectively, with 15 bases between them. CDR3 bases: TGCGCCAGCAGCCCCGATTTGGGGTCCCAGCCCCAGCATTTT. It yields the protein CASSPDLGSQPQHF.

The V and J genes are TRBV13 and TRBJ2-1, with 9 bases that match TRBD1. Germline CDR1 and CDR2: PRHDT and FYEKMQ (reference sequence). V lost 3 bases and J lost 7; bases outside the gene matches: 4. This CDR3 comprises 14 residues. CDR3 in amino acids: CASSFGTGTNEQFF. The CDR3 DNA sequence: TGTGCCAGCAGCTTTGGGACAGGGACAAATGAGCAGTTCTTC.